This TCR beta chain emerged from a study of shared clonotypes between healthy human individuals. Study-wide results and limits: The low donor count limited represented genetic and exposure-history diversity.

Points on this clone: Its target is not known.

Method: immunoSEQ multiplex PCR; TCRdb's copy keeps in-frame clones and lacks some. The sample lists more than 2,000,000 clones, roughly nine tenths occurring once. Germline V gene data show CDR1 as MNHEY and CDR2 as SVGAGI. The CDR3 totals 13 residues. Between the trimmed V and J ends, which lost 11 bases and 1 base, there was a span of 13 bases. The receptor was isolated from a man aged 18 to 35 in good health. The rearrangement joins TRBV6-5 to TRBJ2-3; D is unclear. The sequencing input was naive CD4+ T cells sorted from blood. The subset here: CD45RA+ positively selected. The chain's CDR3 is CASAQPGTDTQYF. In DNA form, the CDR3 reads TGTGCCTCCGCCCAGCCTGGCACAGATACGCAGTATTTT.